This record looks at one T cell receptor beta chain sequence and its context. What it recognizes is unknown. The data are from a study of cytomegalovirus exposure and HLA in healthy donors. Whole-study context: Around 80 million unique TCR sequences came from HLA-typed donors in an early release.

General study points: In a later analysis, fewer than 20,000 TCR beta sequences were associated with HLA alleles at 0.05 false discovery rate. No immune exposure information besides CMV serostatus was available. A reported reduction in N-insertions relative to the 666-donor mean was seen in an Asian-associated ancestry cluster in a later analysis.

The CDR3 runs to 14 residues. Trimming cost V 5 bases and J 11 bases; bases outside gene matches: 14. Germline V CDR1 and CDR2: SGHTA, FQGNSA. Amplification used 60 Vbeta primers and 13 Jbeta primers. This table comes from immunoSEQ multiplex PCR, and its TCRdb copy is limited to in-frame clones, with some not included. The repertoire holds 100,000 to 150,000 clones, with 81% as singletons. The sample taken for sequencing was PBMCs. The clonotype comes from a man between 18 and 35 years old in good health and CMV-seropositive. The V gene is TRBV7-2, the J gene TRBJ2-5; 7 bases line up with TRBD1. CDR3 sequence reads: CASSLLLTGIEQYF. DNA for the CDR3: TGTGCCAGCAGCCTACTACTGACAGGGATAGAGCAGTACTTC.